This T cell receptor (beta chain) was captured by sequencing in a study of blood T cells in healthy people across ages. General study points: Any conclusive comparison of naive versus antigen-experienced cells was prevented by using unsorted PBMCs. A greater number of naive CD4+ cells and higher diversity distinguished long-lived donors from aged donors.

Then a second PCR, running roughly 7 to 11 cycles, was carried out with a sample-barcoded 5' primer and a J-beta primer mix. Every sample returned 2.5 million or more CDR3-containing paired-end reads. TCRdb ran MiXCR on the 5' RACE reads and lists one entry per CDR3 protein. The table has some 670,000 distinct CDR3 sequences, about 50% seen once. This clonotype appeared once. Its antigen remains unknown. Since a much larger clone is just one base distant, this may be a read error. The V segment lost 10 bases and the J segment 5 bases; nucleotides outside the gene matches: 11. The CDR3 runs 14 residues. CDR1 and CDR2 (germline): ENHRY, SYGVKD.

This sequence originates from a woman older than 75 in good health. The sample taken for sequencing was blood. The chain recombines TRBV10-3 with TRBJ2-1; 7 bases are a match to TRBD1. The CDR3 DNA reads TGTGCCACCAGGACGGGACAGTTGCACAATGAGCAGTTCTTC. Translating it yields CATRTGQLHNEQFF.